The rows below give T cell receptor beta chains drawn from one sample of a study of chemoradiotherapy in HPV16-positive cancers. The protocol was immunoSEQ multiplex PCR, while the TCRdb copy is restricted to in-frame clones and leaves out a portion. The profile covers approximately 8,800 clones, with 60% to 80% appearing a single time and more than 7% taken by the ten largest. This sample was obtained from a patient who underwent chemoradiotherapy. The receptors come from a human donor with HPV-associated anogenital cancer. The CDR3 runs from the conserved cysteine through the conserved F or W. A D gene is named only where the DNA matches it firmly. Part of the rows lack a size; the others show once, few, many or a class for expanded clones.

V	J	size	D	CDR3	DNA
TRBV29-1	TRBJ1-1	once	-	CSVKAIMNTEAFF	TGCAGCGTTAAGGCCATCATGAACACTGAAGCTTTCTTT
TRBV6-1	TRBJ2-3	-	-	CASRETTKGLYF	TGTGCCAGCAGAGAAACAACCAAAGGACTGTATTTT
TRBV7-9	TRBJ1-1	-	-	CALDGAALPGAFF	TGTGCCCTCGATGGGGCGGCACTCCCGGGAGCTTTCTTT
TRBV4-1	TRBJ1-4	-	-	CASSQIVGGRREKLFF	TGCGCCAGCAGCCAAATTGTGGGGGGTAGACGTGAAAAACTGTTTTTT
TRBV11-2	TRBJ2-3	-	-	CASSSEGWGHNTDTQYF	TGTGCCAGCAGCTCTGAGGGGTGGGGTCATAACACAGATACGCAGTATTTT
TRBV7-9	TRBJ1-1	once	-	CASQGLNTEAFF	TGTGCCAGCCAGGGGTTGAACACTGAAGCTTTCTTT
TRBV7-8	TRBJ1-3	-	-	CASSLALYSGNTIYF	TGTGCCAGCAGCTTAGCGCTCTACTCTGGAAACACCATATATTTT
TRBV6-1	TRBJ2-1	few	TRBD2	CASRSSGGPGEQFF	TGTGCCAGCAGATCTAGCGGGGGTCCGGGTGAGCAGTTCTTC
TRBV6-6	TRBJ1-5	-	-	CASRYISSNQPQHF	TGTGCCAGCAGGTACATAAGTAGCAATCAGCCCCAGCATTTT
TRBV2	TRBJ1-5	-	-	CASSVSRGNQPQHF	TGTGCCAGCAGTGTCTCTAGAGGCAATCAGCCCCAGCATTTT
TRBV6-5	TRBJ1-3	-	-	CASSNRGGNTIYF	TGTGCCAGCAGTAACAGAGGAGGAAACACCATATATTTT
TRBV5-1	TRBJ1-1	-	-	CASKARGIGDPEAFF	TGCGCCAGCAAGGCACGGGGTATAGGCGACCCTGAAGCTTTCTTT
TRBV10-2	TRBJ2-5	-	-	CASTDPRQETQYF	TGCGCCAGCACCGATCCAAGACAGGAGACCCAGTACTTC
TRBV29-1	TRBJ2-1	hyperexpanded	-	CSVRRGRIYNEQFF	TGCAGCGTTCGGAGAGGGCGGATATACAATGAGCAGTTCTTC
TRBV2	TRBJ2-1	few	-	CASRRDSGNEQFF	TGTGCCAGCAGGAGGGACTCAGGCAATGAGCAGTTCTTC
TRBV2	TRBJ1-4	-	-	CASSLGAGEKLFF	TGTGCCAGCAGTCTGGGGGCTGGTGAAAAACTGTTTTTT
TRBV6-1	TRBJ1-1	-	-	CASRDSVNTEAFF	TGTGCCAGCAGAGACAGCGTAAACACTGAAGCTTTCTTT